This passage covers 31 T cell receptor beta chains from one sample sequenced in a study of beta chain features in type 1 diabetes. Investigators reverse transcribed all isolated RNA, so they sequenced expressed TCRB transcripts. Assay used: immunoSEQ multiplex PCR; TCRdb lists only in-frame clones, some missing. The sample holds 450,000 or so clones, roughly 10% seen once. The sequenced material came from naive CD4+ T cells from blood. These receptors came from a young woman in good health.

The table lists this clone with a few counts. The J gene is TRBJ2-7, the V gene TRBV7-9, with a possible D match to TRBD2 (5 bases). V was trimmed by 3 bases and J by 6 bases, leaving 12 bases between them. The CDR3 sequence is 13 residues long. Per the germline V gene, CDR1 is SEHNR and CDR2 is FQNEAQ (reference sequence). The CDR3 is CASSFGLGVEQYV. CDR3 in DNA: TGTGCCAGCAGCTTTGGTCTGGGAGTCGAGCAGTACGTC.

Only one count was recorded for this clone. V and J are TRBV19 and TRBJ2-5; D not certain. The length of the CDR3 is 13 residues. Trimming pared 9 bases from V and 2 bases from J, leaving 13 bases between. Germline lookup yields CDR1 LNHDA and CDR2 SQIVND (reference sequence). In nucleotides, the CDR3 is TGTGCCAGCCGCCCTGCAGCACAAGAGACCCAGTACTTC. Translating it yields CASRPAAQETQYF.

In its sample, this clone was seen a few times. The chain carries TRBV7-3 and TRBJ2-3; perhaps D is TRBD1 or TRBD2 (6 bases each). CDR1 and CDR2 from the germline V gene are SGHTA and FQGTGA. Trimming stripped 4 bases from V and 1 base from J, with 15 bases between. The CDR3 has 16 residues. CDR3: CASSSRGRGGTDTQYF. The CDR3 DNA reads TGTGCCAGCAGCTCCCGGGGGCGAGGGGGCACAGATACGCAGTATTTT.

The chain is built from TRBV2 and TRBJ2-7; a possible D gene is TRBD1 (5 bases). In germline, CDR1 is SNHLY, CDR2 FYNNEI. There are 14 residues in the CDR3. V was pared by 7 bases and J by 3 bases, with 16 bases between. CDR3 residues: CASTKAGWNYEQYV. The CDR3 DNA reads TGTGCCAGCACGAAGGCAGGGTGGAACTACGAGCAGTACGTC.

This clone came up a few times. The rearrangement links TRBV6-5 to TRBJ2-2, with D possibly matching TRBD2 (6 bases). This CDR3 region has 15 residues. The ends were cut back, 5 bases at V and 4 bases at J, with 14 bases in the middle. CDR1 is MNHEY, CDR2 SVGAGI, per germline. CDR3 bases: TGTGCCAGCAGTATGGGGAGGACGGGCACCGGGGAGCTGTTTTTT. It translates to CASSMGRTGTGELFF.

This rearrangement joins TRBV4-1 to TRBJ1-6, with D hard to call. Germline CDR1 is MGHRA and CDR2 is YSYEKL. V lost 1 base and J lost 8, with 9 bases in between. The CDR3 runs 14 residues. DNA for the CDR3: TGCGCCAGCAGCCAAGTCCGGAGGGATTCACCCCTCCACTTT. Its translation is CASSQVRRDSPLHF.

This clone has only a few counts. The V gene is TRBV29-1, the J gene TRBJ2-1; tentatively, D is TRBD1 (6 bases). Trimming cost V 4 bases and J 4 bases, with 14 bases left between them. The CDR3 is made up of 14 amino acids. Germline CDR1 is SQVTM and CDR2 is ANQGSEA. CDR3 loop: CSVVVQGKYNEQFF. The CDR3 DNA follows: TGCAGCGTTGTTGTACAGGGAAAATACAATGAGCAGTTCTTC.

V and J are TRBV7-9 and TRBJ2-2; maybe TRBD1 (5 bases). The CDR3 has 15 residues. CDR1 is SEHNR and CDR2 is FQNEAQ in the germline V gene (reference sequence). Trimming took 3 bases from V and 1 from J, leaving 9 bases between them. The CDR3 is CASSFTQGNTGELFF. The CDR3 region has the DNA TGTGCCAGCAGCTTCACCCAGGGGAACACCGGGGAGCTGTTTTTT.

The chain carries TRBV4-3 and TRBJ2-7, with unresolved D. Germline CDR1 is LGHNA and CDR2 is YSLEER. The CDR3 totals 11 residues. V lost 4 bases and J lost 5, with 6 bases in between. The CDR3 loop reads CASSRGNEQYF. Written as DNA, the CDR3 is TGCGCCAGCAGCCGTGGGAACGAGCAGTACTTC.

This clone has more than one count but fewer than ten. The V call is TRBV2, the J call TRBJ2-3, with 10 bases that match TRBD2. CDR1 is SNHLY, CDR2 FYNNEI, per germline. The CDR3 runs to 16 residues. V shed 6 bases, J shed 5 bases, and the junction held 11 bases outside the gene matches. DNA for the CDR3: TGTGCCAGCAGCGACGACCGACTAGCGGGTTTAGATACGCAGTATTTT. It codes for CASSDDRLAGLDTQYF.

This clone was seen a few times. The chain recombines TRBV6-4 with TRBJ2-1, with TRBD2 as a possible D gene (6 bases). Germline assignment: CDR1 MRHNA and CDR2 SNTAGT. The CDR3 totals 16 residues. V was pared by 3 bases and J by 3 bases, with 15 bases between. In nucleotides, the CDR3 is TGTGCCAGCAGTGAACTTCTGCGGGGTCTCTACAATGAGCAGTTCTTC. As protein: CASSELLRGLYNEQFF.

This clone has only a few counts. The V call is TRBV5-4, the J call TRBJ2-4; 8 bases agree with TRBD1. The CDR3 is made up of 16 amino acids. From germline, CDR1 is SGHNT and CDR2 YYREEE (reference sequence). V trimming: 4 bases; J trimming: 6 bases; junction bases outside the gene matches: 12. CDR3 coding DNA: TGTGCCAGCAGCCCCCAGACAGGGGAGTTCGGAAACATTCAGTACTTC. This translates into CASSPQTGEFGNIQYF. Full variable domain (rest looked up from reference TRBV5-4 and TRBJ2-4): ETGVTQSPTHLIKTRGQQVTLRCSSQSGHNTVSWYQQALGQGPQFIFQYYREEENGRGNFPPRFSGLQFPNYSSELNVNALELDDSALYLCASSPQTGEFGNIQYFGAGTRLSVL.

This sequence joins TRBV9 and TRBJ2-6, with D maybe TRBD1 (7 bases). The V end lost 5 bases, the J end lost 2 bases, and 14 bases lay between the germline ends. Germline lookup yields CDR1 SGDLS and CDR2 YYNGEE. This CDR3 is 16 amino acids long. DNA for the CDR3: TGTGCCAGCAGGCCGGGACAGCGGGCTGGGGCCAACGTCCTGACTTTC. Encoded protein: CASRPGQRAGANVLTF. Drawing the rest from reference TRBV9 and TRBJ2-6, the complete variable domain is DSGVTQTPKHLITATGQRVTLRCSPRSGDLSVYWYQQSLDQGLQFLIQYYNGEERAKGNILERFSAQQFPDLHSELNLSSLELGDSALYFCASRPGQRAGANVLTFGAGSRLTVL.

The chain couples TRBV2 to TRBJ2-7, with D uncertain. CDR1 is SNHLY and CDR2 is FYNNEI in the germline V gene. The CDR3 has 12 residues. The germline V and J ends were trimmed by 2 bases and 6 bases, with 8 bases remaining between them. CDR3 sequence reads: CASSEQWPEQYF. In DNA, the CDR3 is TGTGCCAGCAGTGAACAGTGGCCCGAGCAGTACTTC.

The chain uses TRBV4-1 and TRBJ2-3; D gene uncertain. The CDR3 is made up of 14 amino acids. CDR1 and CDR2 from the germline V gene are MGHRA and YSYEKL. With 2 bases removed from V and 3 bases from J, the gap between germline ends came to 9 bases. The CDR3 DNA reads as TGCGCCAGCAGCCAATCCTGGGTAACAGATACGCAGTATTTT. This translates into CASSQSWVTDTQYF.

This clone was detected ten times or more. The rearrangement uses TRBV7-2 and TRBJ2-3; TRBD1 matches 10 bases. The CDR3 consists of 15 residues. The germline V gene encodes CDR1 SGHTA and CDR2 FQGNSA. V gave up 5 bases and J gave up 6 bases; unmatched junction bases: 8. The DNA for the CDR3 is TGTGCCAGCAGCCCATTGGGACAGGGGATGGATACGCAGTATTTT. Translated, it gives CASSPLGQGMDTQYF.

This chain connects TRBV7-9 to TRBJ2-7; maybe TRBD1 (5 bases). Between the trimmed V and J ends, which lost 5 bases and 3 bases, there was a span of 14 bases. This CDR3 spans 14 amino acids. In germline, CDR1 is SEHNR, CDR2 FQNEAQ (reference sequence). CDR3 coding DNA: TGTGCCAGCAGCCCTATGGGGCAGATCTACGAGCAGTACTTC. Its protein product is CASSPMGQIYEQYF.

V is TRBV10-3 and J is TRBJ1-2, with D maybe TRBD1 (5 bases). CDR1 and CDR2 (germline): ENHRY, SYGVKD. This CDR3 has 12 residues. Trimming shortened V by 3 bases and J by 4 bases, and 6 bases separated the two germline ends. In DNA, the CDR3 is TGTGCCATCAGTGATGACAGCTATGGCTACACCTTC. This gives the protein CAISDDSYGYTF.

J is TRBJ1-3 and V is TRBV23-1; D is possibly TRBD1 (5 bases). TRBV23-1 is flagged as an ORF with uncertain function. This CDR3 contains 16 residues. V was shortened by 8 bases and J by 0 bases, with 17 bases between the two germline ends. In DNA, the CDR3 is TGCGCCAGCTTAACAGGACACACTTACTCTGGAAACACCATATATTTT. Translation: CASLTGHTYSGNTIYF.

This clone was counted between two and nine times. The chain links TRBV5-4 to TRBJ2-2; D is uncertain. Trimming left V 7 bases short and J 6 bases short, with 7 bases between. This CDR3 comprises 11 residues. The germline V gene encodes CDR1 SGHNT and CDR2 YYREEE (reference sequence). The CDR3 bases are TGTGCCAGCCGCAAATCCGGGGAGCTGTTTTTT. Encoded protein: CASRKSGELFF.

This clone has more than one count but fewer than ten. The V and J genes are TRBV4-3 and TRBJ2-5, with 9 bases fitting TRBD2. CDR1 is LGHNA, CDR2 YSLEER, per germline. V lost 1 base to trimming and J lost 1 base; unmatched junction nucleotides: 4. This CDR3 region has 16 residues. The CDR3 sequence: CASSQALAGSQETQYF. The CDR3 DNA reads TGCGCCAGCAGCCAAGCCCTAGCGGGGAGCCAAGAGACCCAGTACTTC.

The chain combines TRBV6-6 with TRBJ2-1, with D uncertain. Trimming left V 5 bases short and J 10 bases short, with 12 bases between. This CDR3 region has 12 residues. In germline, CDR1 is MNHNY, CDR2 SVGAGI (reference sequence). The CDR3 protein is CASSKALIEQFF. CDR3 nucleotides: TGTGCCAGCAGTAAGGCATTAATCGAGCAGTTCTTC.

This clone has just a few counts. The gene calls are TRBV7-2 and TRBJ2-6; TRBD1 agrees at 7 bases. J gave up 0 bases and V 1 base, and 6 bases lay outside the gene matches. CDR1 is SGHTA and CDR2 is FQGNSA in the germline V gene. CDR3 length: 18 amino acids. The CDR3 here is CASSLGQGFSSGANVLTF. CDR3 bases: TGTGCCAGCAGCTTAGGACAGGGATTCTCCTCTGGGGCCAACGTCCTGACTTTC.

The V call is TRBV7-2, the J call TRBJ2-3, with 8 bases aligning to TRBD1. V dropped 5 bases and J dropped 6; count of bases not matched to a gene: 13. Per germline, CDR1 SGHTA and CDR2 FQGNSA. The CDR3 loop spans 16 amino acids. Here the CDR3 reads CASSLTATGAGDTQYF. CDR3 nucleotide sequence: TGTGCCAGCAGCCTAACTGCGACAGGGGCAGGGGATACGCAGTATTTT.

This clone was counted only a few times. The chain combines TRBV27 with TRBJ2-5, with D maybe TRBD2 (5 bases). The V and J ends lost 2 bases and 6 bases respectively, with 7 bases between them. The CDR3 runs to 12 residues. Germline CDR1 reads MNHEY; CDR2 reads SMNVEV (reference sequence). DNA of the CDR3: TGTGCCAGCAGTTTACCGGGAAAGACCCAGTACTTC. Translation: CASSLPGKTQYF.

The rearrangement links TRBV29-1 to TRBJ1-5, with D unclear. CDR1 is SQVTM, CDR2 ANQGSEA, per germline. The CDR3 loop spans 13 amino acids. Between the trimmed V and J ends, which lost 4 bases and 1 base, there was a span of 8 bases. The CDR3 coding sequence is TGCAGCGTTGGAGGGTTGAGCAATCAGCCCCAGCATTTT. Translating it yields CSVGGLSNQPQHF.

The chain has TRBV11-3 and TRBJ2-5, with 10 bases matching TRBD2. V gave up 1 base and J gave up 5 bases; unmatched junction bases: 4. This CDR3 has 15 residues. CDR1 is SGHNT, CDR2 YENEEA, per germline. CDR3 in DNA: TGTGCCAGCAGCTTAGCAGCGGGGGGGTTTGAGACCCAGTACTTC. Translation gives CASSLAAGGFETQYF. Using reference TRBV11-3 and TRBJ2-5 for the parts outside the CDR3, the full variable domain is EAGVVQSPRYKIIEKKQPVAFWCNPISGHNTLYWYLQNLGQGPELLIRYENEEAVDDSQLPKDRFSAERLKGVDSTLKIQPAELGDSAVYLCASSLAAGGFETQYFGPGTRLLVL.

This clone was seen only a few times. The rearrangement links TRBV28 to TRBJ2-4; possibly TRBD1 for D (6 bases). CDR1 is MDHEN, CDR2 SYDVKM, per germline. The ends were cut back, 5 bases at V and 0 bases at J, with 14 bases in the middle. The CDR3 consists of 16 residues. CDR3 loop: CASSLRQVLAKNIQYF. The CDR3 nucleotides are TGTGCCAGCAGTCTCAGACAGGTTCTAGCCAAAAACATTCAGTACTTC.

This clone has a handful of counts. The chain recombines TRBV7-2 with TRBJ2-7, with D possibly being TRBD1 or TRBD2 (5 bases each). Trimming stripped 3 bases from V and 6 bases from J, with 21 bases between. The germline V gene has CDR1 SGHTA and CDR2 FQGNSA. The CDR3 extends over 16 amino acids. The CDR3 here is CASSLPPGTRLFEQYF. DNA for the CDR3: TGTGCCAGCAGCTTGCCACCCGGGACCCGCCTCTTCGAGCAGTACTTC. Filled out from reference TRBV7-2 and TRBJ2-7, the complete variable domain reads GAGVSQSPSNKVTEKGKDVELRCDPISGHTALYWYRQSLGQGLEFLIYFQGNSAPDKSGLPSDRFSAERTGGSVSTLTIQRTQQEDSAVYLCASSLPPGTRLFEQYFGPGTRLTVT.

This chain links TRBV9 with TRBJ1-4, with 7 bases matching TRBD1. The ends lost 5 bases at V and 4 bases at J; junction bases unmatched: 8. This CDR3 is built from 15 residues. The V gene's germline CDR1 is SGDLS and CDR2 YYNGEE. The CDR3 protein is CASSLRDSDNEKLFF. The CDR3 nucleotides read TGTGCCAGCAGTTTAAGGGACAGCGATAATGAAAAACTGTTTTTT.

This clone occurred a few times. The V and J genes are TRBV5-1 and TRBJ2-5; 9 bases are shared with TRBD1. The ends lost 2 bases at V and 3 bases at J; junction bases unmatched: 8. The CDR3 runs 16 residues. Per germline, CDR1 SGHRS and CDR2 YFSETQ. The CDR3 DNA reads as TGCGCCAGCAGCTTCGGCGGGACAGGGCCTGAAGAGACCCAGTACTTC. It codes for CASSFGGTGPEETQYF.